These T cell receptor beta chains were read from a single sample in a study of T cell changes during pregnancy in multiple sclerosis. Profiled with immunoSEQ multiplex PCR; TCRdb holds only in-frame clones, not every one. The repertoire holds about 60,000 clones, roughly 93% seen once, with under 2% in the top ten. The material was peripheral blood, obtained after pregnancy. The receptors originated from a female donor with multiple sclerosis, enrolled in a pregnancy study. Both conserved end residues are part of each CDR3. Each record gives: CDR3 protein, V gene, clone size, J gene. Some rows have no size entry. The others give once, few or many, or a class for an expanded clone.

CASSGDRGRQETQYF TRBV6-5 - TRBJ2-5
CASSPNTLRQVSGNTIYF TRBV4-3 many TRBJ1-3
CASSQDRGEVGEKLFF TRBV4-3 - TRBJ1-4
CASSSGTRTYEQYF TRBV6-1 - TRBJ2-7
CASSLAQGPPETQYF TRBV5-1 - TRBJ2-5
CASSLDRGLRGSEAFF TRBV11-3 - TRBJ1-1
CASSPSPGTGSGTQYF TRBV5-1 once TRBJ2-5
CASSLQWTGGNTEAFF TRBV18 - TRBJ1-1
CASSLVGQGRNEQYF TRBV7-9 - TRBJ2-7
CASSLGLASDTQYF TRBV27 - TRBJ2-3
CSVEGGMNTEAFF TRBV29-1 - TRBJ1-1
CASSPGAGINYGYTF TRBV18 - TRBJ1-2
CAISEPPRGYTF TRBV10-3 - TRBJ1-2
CASSNSGTAGNEQFF TRBV21-1 once TRBJ2-1
CASSISSRANTGELFF TRBV19 - TRBJ2-2
CASSQDLAGNPDTQYF TRBV4-3 - TRBJ2-3
CASSPGWDTQYF TRBV11-2 - TRBJ2-3
CASSSTLRGRAHQEQFF TRBV11-2 - TRBJ2-1
CASSNRDSNEQFF TRBV7-9 - TRBJ2-1
CASSGGTGAVTEAFF TRBV9 once TRBJ1-1
CASSPLGLAGHDSYNEQFF TRBV7-3 - TRBJ2-1
CASTLTGLAHYNEQFF TRBV7-9 once TRBJ2-1
CASSFRGTDTQYF TRBV7-3 - TRBJ2-3
CASSIEGVNTEAFF TRBV19 - TRBJ1-1
CASSMSRSGEQYF TRBV19 once TRBJ2-7
CASSQDLSQPQHF TRBV4-3 - TRBJ1-5
CASSLVQGQHEQYF TRBV28 - TRBJ2-7
CASSLSGAQPYEQYF TRBV11-3 - TRBJ2-7
CASSLDSGIYNEQFF TRBV5-5 - TRBJ2-1
CASSTTGFSEAFF TRBV5-1 - TRBJ1-1
CASSSAGAQETQYF TRBV5-1 - TRBJ2-5
CASSEQRVLHQETQYF TRBV7-2 - TRBJ2-5